A single sample is the source of the 5 T cell receptor beta chains below, sequenced in a study of blood T cells in healthy people across ages. Primers used in a second PCR of roughly 7 to 12 cycles were a sample-barcoded 5' primer and a J-beta primer mix. TCRdb independently ran MiXCR on the 5' RACE reads; one entry per CDR3 protein. The sample consists of 1.5 million to 1.9 million distinct CDR3 sequences, 40% to 45% of them appearing once. Sequencing was carried out using blood. These receptors all come from a woman younger than 30 in good health.

This clonotype was picked up a small number of times. The chain carries TRBV29-1 and TRBJ2-7, with D possibly called TRBD1 or TRBD2 (6 bases each). This CDR3 has 14 amino acids. Germline lookup yields CDR1 SQVTM and CDR2 ANQGSEA. V lost 5 bases and J 0 bases, leaving 14 bases between the germline ends. The CDR3 DNA follows: TGCAGCGTTCGCCCGGGGGCAGGCTCCTACGAGCAGTACTTC. As protein: CSVRPGAGSYEQYF.

This clonotype came up a few times. This rearrangement joins TRBV20-1 to TRBJ2-6; D not certain. Germline loops: CDR1 DFQATT, CDR2 SNEGSKA (reference sequence). The CDR3 has 15 residues. V gave up 2 bases and J gave up 0 bases, with 8 bases separating them. The CDR3 DNA follows: TGCAGTGCTAGACCAACACCCTCTGGGGCCAACGTCCTGACTTTC. This sequence encodes CSARPTPSGANVLTF.

The CDR3 region is CASATGRYNEQFF. The CDR3 coding sequence is TGCGCCAGCGCTACGGGCAGATACAATGAGCAGTTCTTC. The gene calls are TRBV4-3 and TRBJ2-1; D remains ambiguous. This CDR3 is built from 13 residues. From germline, CDR1 is LGHNA and CDR2 YSLEER. The ends were cut back, 8 bases at V and 4 bases at J, with 12 bases in the middle.

This chain uses TRBV20-1 with TRBJ2-5; possible D gene TRBD2, 6 bases. Germline V gene lookup returns CDR1 DFQATT and CDR2 SNEGSKA (reference sequence). Between the trimmed V and J ends, which lost 1 base and 5 bases, there was a span of 11 bases. The CDR3 loop spans 13 amino acids. The CDR3 region is CSARVELAETQYF. DNA of the CDR3: TGCAGTGCTAGAGTTGAACTAGCCGAGACCCAGTACTTC.

The chain joins TRBV5-1 to TRBJ2-3, with unresolved D. Germline CDR1 is SGHRS and CDR2 is YFSETQ. V was trimmed by 7 bases and J by 0 bases, leaving 9 bases between them. The CDR3 sequence is 13 residues long. CDR3 sequence: CASQGTSTDTQYF. CDR3 DNA: TGCGCCAGCCAAGGCACTAGCACAGATACGCAGTATTTT.